Sequencing of this T cell receptor beta chain was carried out in a study of technical replicates of blood from a handful of donors. The V end was cut by 4 bases, the J end by 4 bases, with 20 bases between. Germline assignment: CDR1 MNHEY and CDR2 SMNVEV (reference sequence). The CDR3 sequence is 16 residues long. Produced via immunoSEQ multiplex PCR; TCRdb's table is partial and in-frame only. The profile shows about 79,000 clones, 94% of them singletons. The V gene is TRBV27, the J gene TRBJ2-7; D perhaps matches TRBD2 (6 bases). Specimen: T cells isolated from PBMCs. This TCR came from a human donor in good health. The CDR3 DNA reads as TGTGCCAGCAGTTCCTGGACGGAGGGTCCCCCTTACGAGCAGTACTTC. It translates to CASSSWTEGPPYEQYF.